A single sample is the source of the 30 T cell receptor beta chains below, sequenced in a study of cytomegalovirus exposure and HLA in healthy donors. With 60 Vbeta and 13 Jbeta primers, the PCR was carried out. Data came from immunoSEQ multiplex PCR; TCRdb stores just in-frame clones and leaves some out. The repertoire has under 130,000 clones, around 63% of them found once; the top ten carry 3.2%. Input material: PBMCs. These receptors originate from a man aged 25 to 45 in good health and CMV-seronegative.

The V and J genes are TRBV25-1 and TRBJ2-6, with D possibly matching TRBD1 (5 bases). CDR1 is MGHDK, CDR2 SYGVNS, per germline. CDR3 length: 13 residues. V shed 6 bases and J shed 15 bases, with 18 bases lying between them. CDR3 sequence reads: CASRNLDTAALTF. DNA of the CDR3: TGTGCCAGCAGGAATTTGGACACCGCTGCCCTGACTTTC.

This clone is a singleton in its sample. This chain joins TRBV7-3 and TRBJ2-3; no reliable D call. V lost 2 bases and J 6 bases, leaving 21 bases between the germline ends. The CDR3 length is 17 residues. Germline loops: CDR1 SGHTA, CDR2 FQGTGA. This CDR3 is CASSLSIAQAIPDTQYF. Written as DNA, the CDR3 is TGTGCCAGCAGCTTATCGATAGCACAAGCTATACCGGATACGCAGTATTTT.

The rearrangement links TRBV18 to TRBJ2-3, with D tentatively TRBD1 (6 bases). There are 11 residues in the CDR3. V lost 5 bases to trimming and J lost 6 bases, with 6 bases between them. Germline-derived CDR1 and CDR2 are KGHSH and LQKENI. The chain's CDR3 is CASSGQDTQYF. CDR3 DNA: TGTGCCAGCTCAGGACAGGATACGCAGTATTTT.

This rearrangement joins TRBV6-5 to TRBJ1-4, with 7 positions matching TRBD1. Germline CDR1 and CDR2: MNHEY and SVGAGI. V dropped 4 bases and J dropped 8; count of bases not matched to a gene: 7. The CDR3 is 14 residues long. CDR3 protein: CASSSQGLMEKLFF. As DNA, the CDR3 is TGTGCCAGCAGTTCACAGGGGTTAATGGAAAAACTGTTTTTT.

In this sample, this clone turned up a few times. The chain links TRBV6-4 to TRBJ2-1; tentatively, D is TRBD1 (6 bases). In germline, CDR1 is MRHNA, CDR2 SNTAGT. The CDR3 is 13 residues long. V lost 3 bases to trimming and J lost 9 bases, with 12 bases between them. The CDR3 region has the DNA TGTGCCAGCAGTGAATCTCAGGGGACTGAGCAGTTCTTC. It yields the protein CASSESQGTEQFF.

The chain recombines TRBV27 with TRBJ2-2; TRBD1 aligns across 8 bases. Germline CDR1 reads MNHEY; CDR2 reads SMNVEV (reference sequence). V trimming: 3 bases; J trimming: 7 bases; junction bases outside the gene matches: 7. The CDR3 is 15 amino acids. In nucleotides, the CDR3 is TGTGCCAGCAGTTTCATCAGGGGGCGCCGCGGGGAGCTGTTTTTT. Its translation is CASSFIRGRRGELFF.

The V and J genes are TRBV4-1 and TRBJ1-2; weak D call: TRBD1 (5 bases). Germline V gene sequence: CDR1 MGHRA, CDR2 YSYEKL. V lost 2 bases and J lost 8, with 21 bases in between. This CDR3 spans 16 amino acids. DNA for the CDR3: TGCGCCAGCAGCCAATTTACCTTCGTTCAGGGCCACGGCTACACCTTC. Protein sequence: CASSQFTFVQGHGYTF.

This clone appeared a few times. This chain joins TRBV27 and TRBJ2-1, with 11 bases lining up with TRBD2. After removal of 6 bases from V and 9 bases from J, the junction contained 13 bases not matched to a gene. The CDR3 is 16 amino acids. Per germline, CDR1 MNHEY and CDR2 SMNVEV (reference sequence). The CDR3: CASRGLGTSGSSEQFF. Written as DNA, the CDR3 is TGTGCCAGCAGGGGTTTGGGGACTAGCGGTAGTAGTGAGCAGTTCTTC.

The chain couples TRBV9 to TRBJ2-1; the D gene is possibly TRBD2 (5 bases). Trimming removed 0 bases at V and 6 bases at J, with 13 bases between. This CDR3 is built from 15 residues. CDR1 is SGDLS, CDR2 YYNGEE, per germline. CDR3 region: CASSVVVGEGNEQFF. CDR3 DNA: TGTGCCAGCAGCGTAGTGGTGGGAGAAGGCAATGAGCAGTTCTTC. The full variable domain, rest sourced from reference TRBV9 and TRBJ2-1, is DSGVTQTPKHLITATGQRVTLRCSPRSGDLSVYWYQQSLDQGLQFLIQYYNGEERAKGNILERFSAQQFPDLHSELNLSSLELGDSALYFCASSVVVGEGNEQFFGPGTRLTVL.

This clone occurred once. The chain is built from TRBV5-6 and TRBJ1-6; a possible D gene is TRBD1 (6 bases). The V and J ends lost 6 bases and 7 bases respectively, with 20 bases between them. Germline V lookup: CDR1 SGHDT, CDR2 YYEEEE. This CDR3 is built from 16 residues. The chain's CDR3 is CASTVGLGGPNSPLHF. Written as DNA, the CDR3 is TGTGCCAGCACCGTTGGGTTAGGGGGACCCAATTCACCCCTCCACTTT.

This sequence joins TRBV7-2 and TRBJ2-3, with D possibly TRBD2 on 6 matching bases. CDR3 length: 15 residues. V was clipped by 3 bases and J by 2 bases, with 12 bases between them. Germline lookup yields CDR1 SGHTA and CDR2 FQGNSA. The CDR3 protein is CASSLYGGNTDTQYF. The DNA for the CDR3 is TGTGCCAGCAGCTTGTACGGCGGGAACACAGATACGCAGTATTTT.

The gene calls are TRBV18 and TRBJ1-2; D unresolved. The CDR3 totals 15 residues. Germline V gene data show CDR1 as KGHSH and CDR2 as LQKENI. Trimming cost V 3 bases and J 0 bases, with 11 bases left between them. CDR3 nucleotides: TGTGCCAGCTCACCGAACGACAACCCTAACTATGGCTACACCTTC. This gives the protein CASSPNDNPNYGYTF. Variable domain in full (rest from reference TRBV18 and TRBJ1-2): NAGVMQNPRHLVRRRGQEARLRCSPMKGHSHVYWYRQLPEEGLKFMVYLQKENIIDESGMPKERFSAEFPKEGPSILRIQQVVRGDSAAYFCASSPNDNPNYGYTFGSGTRLTVV.

This chain links TRBV27 with TRBJ1-1; TRBD1 might be the D (6 bases). V was trimmed by 3 bases and J by 4 bases, leaving 15 bases between them. This CDR3 region has 15 residues. The germline CDR1 and CDR2 sequences are MNHEY and SMNVEV (reference sequence). In DNA form, the CDR3 reads TGTGCCAGCAGTTTCTTGACAGGCGCAACCACTGAAGCTTTCTTT. It yields the protein CASSFLTGATTEAFF.

The chain uses TRBV7-2 and TRBJ2-7; the match to TRBD2 covers 13 bases. V shed 2 bases, J shed 1 base, and the junction held 11 bases outside the gene matches. Germline loops: CDR1 SGHTA, CDR2 FQGNSA. The CDR3 sequence is 19 residues long. The CDR3 is CASSLRGRGTSGDSYEQYF. In DNA, the CDR3 is TGTGCCAGCAGCTTAAGGGGTCGAGGGACTAGCGGGGATTCCTACGAGCAGTACTTC.

This clone was found once. A junction end diverges from the germline sequence, so it may reflect a read error. This chain connects TRBV4-2 to TRBJ1-2, with 7 bases matching TRBD1. This CDR3 has 12 residues. CDR1 and CDR2 (germline): LGHNA, YNFKEQ. DNA of the CDR3: TGTGCCAGCAGCGAAGACAGGGATGGCTACACCTTC. This codes for CASSEDRDGYTF.

The chain employs TRBV19 and TRBJ2-5, with TRBD1 identical over 7 bases. Matching the DNA end better, TRBJ2-7 makes the J call doubtful. CDR1 and CDR2 from the germline V gene are LNHDA and SQIVND (reference sequence). The CDR3 totals 16 residues. Written as DNA, the CDR3 is TGTGCCAGTAGTTCCCGGACAGGATCCCACTCCTACGAGCAGTACTTC. Translating gives CASSSRTGSHSYEQYF.

CDR3: CASSLIGGSSSYNEQFF. The CDR3 nucleotides read TGTGCCAGCAGCTTAATCGGCGGATCGAGCTCCTACAATGAGCAGTTCTTC. V is TRBV7-9 and J is TRBJ2-1; no clear D. Between the trimmed V and J ends, which lost 2 bases and 0 bases, there was a span of 14 bases. The germline V gene encodes CDR1 SEHNR and CDR2 FQNEAQ (reference sequence). The CDR3 runs to 17 residues.

The chain joins TRBV6-5 to TRBJ1-5; weak D call: TRBD1 (6 bases). V was clipped by 8 bases and J by 6 bases, with 17 bases between them. The CDR3 extends over 14 amino acids. Per germline, CDR1 MNHEY and CDR2 SVGAGI. CDR3 nucleotides: TGTGCCAGCGGTTCGGTAGGGGGTAGTCAGCCCCAGCATTTT. It specifies CASGSVGGSQPQHF.

This clone is a singleton in its sample. This chain joins TRBV19 and TRBJ2-2; 13 bases are shared with TRBD2. J gave up 1 base and V 4 bases, and 6 bases lay outside the gene matches. CDR1 is LNHDA and CDR2 is SQIVND in the germline V gene (reference sequence). The CDR3 is made up of 18 amino acids. The CDR3, as DNA: TGTGCCAGTAGTACCCGACTAGCGGGAGGAAAGAACACCGGGGAGCTGTTTTTT. It encodes CASSTRLAGGKNTGELFF.

This rearrangement joins TRBV2 to TRBJ2-5, with TRBD2 matching 9 bases. Germline-derived CDR1 and CDR2 are SNHLY and FYNNEI. This CDR3 comprises 18 residues. Trimming took 5 bases from V and 5 from J; bases not matched to a gene: 18. In DNA, the CDR3 is TGTGCCAGCAGTAAAAGCTTGTGGGCGGGAGGGCCCGGGGAGACCCAGTACTTC. Translating it yields CASSKSLWAGGPGETQYF.

Only one count was recorded for this clone. V gene TRBV7-8 combines with J gene TRBJ1-2; TRBD1 is a possible D gene (6 bases). The CDR3 is made up of 15 amino acids. The germline V and J ends were trimmed by 4 bases and 7 bases, with 19 bases remaining between them. Germline V gene data show CDR1 as SGHVS and CDR2 as FQNEAQ. The CDR3 region is CASSSYRTGNSGYTF. CDR3 coding DNA: TGTGCCAGCAGCTCTTATAGAACAGGGAATAGTGGCTACACCTTC.

This sequence joins TRBV5-6 and TRBJ1-2; unclear D gene. The CDR3 loop spans 17 amino acids. V lost 2 bases, J lost 1 base, and 18 bases lay in between. The germline V gene encodes CDR1 SGHDT and CDR2 YYEEEE. The CDR3 region is CASSFRQALRNNYGYTF. In DNA, the CDR3 is TGTGCCAGCAGCTTTCGACAAGCCCTCAGGAATAACTATGGCTACACCTTC.

This clone appeared a single time. CDR3 amino acids: CAWSRTSGWEELFF. Here the CDR3 DNA reads TGTGCCTGGTCTCGGACTAGCGGGTGGGAGGAGCTGTTTTTT. This chain links TRBV30 with TRBJ2-2; 11 bases map to TRBD2. V trimming: 5 bases; J trimming: 10 bases; junction bases outside the gene matches: 9. There are 14 residues in the CDR3. The germline CDR1 and CDR2 sequences are GTSNPN and SVGIG (reference sequence).

The sample holds a few counts of this clone. The chain recombines TRBV14 with TRBJ2-3, with 14 bases fitting TRBD2. This CDR3 region has 19 residues. Germline V CDR1 and CDR2: SGHDN, FVKESK. Trimming cost V 5 bases and J 3 bases; bases outside gene matches: 13. The chain's CDR3 is CASSSSMTSGRAGTDTQYF. The CDR3 region has the DNA TGTGCCAGCAGCTCGAGTATGACTAGCGGGAGGGCCGGGACAGATACGCAGTATTTT.

The genes are TRBV28 and TRBJ2-7, with D perhaps matching TRBD1 (6 bases). V was shortened by 1 base and J by 2 bases, with 12 bases between the two germline ends. The CDR3 has 15 residues. Per the germline V gene, CDR1 is MDHEN and CDR2 is SYDVKM. The CDR3 reads CASSLFPGHPYEQYF. The DNA for the CDR3 is TGTGCCAGCAGTTTATTTCCGGGACACCCCTACGAGCAGTACTTC.

This clone showed up just a few times. V is TRBV28 and J is TRBJ1-1; 9 bases line up with TRBD1. The CDR3 is made up of 14 amino acids. Per germline, CDR1 MDHEN and CDR2 SYDVKM. Trimming took 6 bases from V and 0 from J; bases not matched to a gene: 2. This chain's CDR3 is CASRRTGVNTEAFF. The CDR3 DNA reads as TGTGCCAGCAGACGGACAGGGGTGAACACTGAAGCTTTCTTT.

The chain is built from TRBV2 and TRBJ2-1; TRBD1 matches at 7 bases. CDR1 SNHLY and CDR2 FYNNEI come from the germline V gene. The V gene end was trimmed by 6 bases and the J gene end by 9 bases; junction bases not matched to a gene: 11. This CDR3 spans 14 amino acids. In DNA, the CDR3 is TGTGCCAGCAGAACCGGGACAGTCTCAAGTGAGCAGTTCTTC. This encodes CASRTGTVSSEQFF.

This chain connects TRBV5-4 to TRBJ2-3, with no clear D. The germline V and J ends were trimmed by 0 bases and 0 bases, with 8 bases remaining between them. CDR1 SGHNT and CDR2 YYREEE come from the germline V gene (reference sequence). The CDR3 is 15 amino acids. The CDR3 protein is CASSLVASSTDTQYF. The CDR3 region has the DNA TGTGCCAGCAGCTTGGTGGCCTCTAGCACAGATACGCAGTATTTT. The full variable domain, its missing parts supplied by reference TRBV5-4 and TRBJ2-3, is ETGVTQSPTHLIKTRGQQVTLRCSSQSGHNTVSWYQQALGQGPQFIFQYYREEENGRGNFPPRFSGLQFPNYSSELNVNALELDDSALYLCASSLVASSTDTQYFGPGTRLTVL.

The chain combines TRBV7-2 with TRBJ1-2; possible D gene TRBD1, 5 bases. Germline V gives CDR1 SGHTA, CDR2 FQGNSA. There are 16 residues in the CDR3. Trimming cost V 2 bases and J 4 bases, with 17 bases left between them. The DNA of the CDR3 is TGTGCCAGCAGCTTAAGCGGGGTTGGGGGTGGCTATGGCTACACCTTC. Translation: CASSLSGVGGGYGYTF.

The V and J genes are TRBV15 and TRBJ2-4; a possible D gene is TRBD2 (6 bases). This CDR3 is 16 amino acids long. The V and J ends lost 0 bases and 3 bases respectively, with 12 bases between them. Germline CDR1 and CDR2: LNHNV and YYDKDF (reference sequence). CDR3 region: CATSREGRGFKNIQYF. In DNA form, the CDR3 reads TGTGCCACCAGCAGAGAGGGACGGGGGTTCAAAAACATTCAGTACTTC.